The clone carrying this T cell receptor (beta chain) was seen only a few times. The CDR3 runs to 15 residues. Germline V gives CDR1 LGHNA, CDR2 YSLEER. Trimming stripped 4 bases from V and 1 base from J, with 14 bases between. The data were produced by immunoSEQ multiplex PCR, yet TCRdb's version contains in-frame clones alone and is incomplete. Seen here are about 110,000 clones, around 74% observed once, and the top ten hold 6.5% to 8.5%. The record originates from a study of blood T cell repertoires in COVID-19. In the study overall: T cells, B-cell-depleted T cells, or PBMCs supplied cDNA or gDNA.

The chain couples TRBV4-3 to TRBJ2-7; perhaps TRBD1 as D (6 bases). The receptor comes from a woman aged 55-69 years with acute or convalescent COVID-19. Specimen: peripheral blood. The CDR3 bases are TGCGCCAGCAGCCCCTCCTTACAGGGTTCCTACGAGCAGTACTTC. It yields the protein CASSPSLQGSYEQYF.